The 29 T cell receptor beta chains below come from one sample, sequenced in a study of Graves' ophthalmopathy and Graves' hyperthyroidism. Researchers took RNA transcripts and amplified TCR beta CDR3 regions from them. Second-round multiplex PCR came after first-round RT-PCR with HTBI primers. TCRdb re-called the multiplex PCR reads through MiXCR, storing one row per CDR3 protein. The repertoire holds approximately 700,000 distinct CDR3 sequences, with 35% to 50% as singletons. Sequenced material: peripheral blood. Source of these receptors: an adult man with Graves' ophthalmopathy.

About this clonotype: A read error is possible here, since a much larger clone lies one base away. The chain combines TRBV15 with TRBJ1-6; no reliable D call. Germline V gives CDR1 LNHNV, CDR2 YYDKDF (reference sequence). The length of the CDR3 is 17 residues. The CDR3 nucleotides are TGTGCCACCAGCAGTCAACGGAAGGGCTCCTATAGTTCACCCCTCCACTTT. Translating gives CATSSQRKGSYSSPLHF.

This chain uses TRBV5-4 with TRBJ1-2, with no clear D. V was shortened by 2 bases and J by 5 bases, with 7 bases between the two germline ends. Germline CDR1 SGHNT, CDR2 YYREEE (reference sequence). The CDR3 covers 12 residues. The CDR3 DNA follows: TGTGCCAGCAGCTTCGAAGTTTATGGCTACACCTTC. It specifies CASSFEVYGYTF.

A few counts support this clonotype. The chain recombines TRBV15 with TRBJ2-2; 12 bases line up with TRBD1. Germline V CDR1 and CDR2: LNHNV, YYDKDF (reference sequence). The CDR3 extends over 15 amino acids. V lost 5 bases, J lost 6 bases, and 4 bases stayed unmatched. The CDR3 coding sequence is TGTGCCACCAGCCAGGGACAGGGGGCATCCGGGGAGCTGTTTTTT. Translated: CATSQGQGASGELFF. The complete variable domain, with remaining parts taken from reference TRBV15 and TRBJ2-2, reads DAMVIQNPRYQVTQFGKPVTLSCSQTLNHNVMYWYQQKSSQAPKLLFHYYDKDFNNEADTPDNFQSRRPNTSFCFLDIRSPGLGDTAMYLCATSQGQGASGELFFGEGSRLTVL.

This clonotype showed up many times. The genes are TRBV7-2 and TRBJ2-7; TRBD2 aligns across 9 bases. The CDR3 totals 15 residues. J lost 0 bases, V lost 6 bases, and 6 bases had no gene match. From germline, CDR1 is SGHTA and CDR2 FQGNSA. The CDR3 DNA reads TGTGCCAGCAGGGTGCGAGCGGGAGGCTCCTACGAGCAGTACTTC. Protein: CASRVRAGGSYEQYF.

Comments on this clonotype: Mismatch with germline at one junction end may stem from a read error. The V and J genes are TRBV2 and TRBJ2-5; the D gene is possibly TRBD1 (6 bases). The CDR3 length is 16 residues. The V gene's germline CDR1 is SNHLY and CDR2 FYNNEI. The CDR3, as DNA: TGCGCCAGCAGCCACCCCAGCGACAGGATCTTAGAGACCCAGTACTTC. Its protein product is CASSHPSDRILETQYF.

This clonotype has a count of ten or more. This chain links TRBV7-6 with TRBJ2-7; 8 bases line up with TRBD2. This CDR3 has 14 residues. V trimming: 5 bases; J trimming: 1 base; junction bases outside the gene matches: 4. Germline V gene lookup returns CDR1 SGHVS and CDR2 FNYEAQ. The CDR3 DNA reads TGTGCCAGCAGCACCCGACTAGCGTCCTACGAGCAGTACTTC. Translation: CASSTRLASYEQYF.

This clonotype was observed at least ten times. V and J are TRBV2 and TRBJ2-7, with 7 bases identical to TRBD2. Germline values: CDR1 SNHLY, CDR2 FYNNEI. The CDR3 runs to 15 residues. Trimming took 6 bases from V and 0 from J; bases not matched to a gene: 8. Written as DNA, the CDR3 is TGTGCCAGCAGGAAAGGCGGGGGTGTCTCCTACGAGCAGTACTTC. Translated: CASRKGGGVSYEQYF.

This clonotype appeared a single time. This chain uses TRBV11-2 with TRBJ1-1; D is unclear. V was pared by 1 base and J by 6 bases, with 9 bases between. Germline CDR1 is SGHAT and CDR2 is FQNNGV. The CDR3 totals 13 residues. The CDR3 is CASSLGAAAEAFF. In nucleotides, the CDR3 is TGTGCCAGCAGCTTAGGGGCAGCGGCTGAAGCTTTCTTT.

V gene TRBV20-1 combines with J gene TRBJ2-7; D possibly corresponds to TRBD1 (5 bases). The CDR3 covers 16 residues. CDR1 DFQATT and CDR2 SNEGSKA come from the germline V gene (reference sequence). Trimming stripped 1 base from V and 4 bases from J, with 20 bases between. The CDR3 loop is CSARVGQGLPGYEQYF. The DNA of the CDR3 is TGCAGTGCTAGAGTAGGCCAGGGCCTTCCCGGATACGAGCAGTACTTC.

This clonotype was detected ten times or more. This sequence joins TRBV7-9 and TRBJ1-2; 7 nucleotides match TRBD1. Trimming cost V 0 bases and J 6 bases; bases outside gene matches: 4. CDR3 length: 14 amino acids. The germline V gene has CDR1 SEHNR and CDR2 FQNEAQ (reference sequence). In DNA, the CDR3 is TGTGCCAGCAGCTTAGCTTGGACAGGAGATGGCTACACCTTC. This translates into CASSLAWTGDGYTF. Full variable domain (outside the CDR3, taken from reference TRBV7-9 and TRBJ1-2): DTGVSQNPRHKITKRGQNVTFRCDPISEHNRLYWYRQTLGQGPEFLTYFQNEAQLEKSRLLSDRFSAERPKGSFSTLEIQRTEQGDSAMYLCASSLAWTGDGYTFGSGTRLTVV.

V gene TRBV24-1 combines with J gene TRBJ1-5, with 11 bases lining up with TRBD1. This CDR3 spans 17 amino acids. The V gene end was trimmed by 5 bases and the J gene end by 0 bases; junction bases not matched to a gene: 5. Looked up from germline, CDR1 is KGHDR and CDR2 is SFDVKD. The CDR3 sequence: CATSASGTGGSNQPQHF. The CDR3 region has the DNA TGTGCCACCAGTGCTAGCGGGACAGGGGGTAGCAATCAGCCCCAGCATTTT.

V gene TRBV7-8 combines with J gene TRBJ2-7; 9 bases are shared with TRBD1. Germline lookup yields CDR1 SGHVS and CDR2 FQNEAQ. The CDR3 spans 16 residues. V was pared by 5 bases and J by 7 bases, with 15 bases of the junction left unmatched. The DNA for the CDR3 is TGTGCCAGCAGCGTCCGGGGGGTGGACAGGGGAGAGGAGCAGTACTTC. This codes for CASSVRGVDRGEEQYF.

A note on this clonotype: This could be a read error, since a much larger clone is one nucleotide away. Here the CDR3 omits its conserved ending phenylalanine or tryptophan, so a read error is the likely source. V usage is TRBV7-2 and J usage is TRBJ2-5; D is unresolved. Germline V gene lookup returns CDR1 SGHTA and CDR2 FQGNSA. V was clipped by 8 bases and J by 0 bases, with 13 bases between them. The CDR3 sequence is 14 residues long. The CDR3 is CASSLNGYQETQYC. CDR3 sequence (DNA): TGTGCCAGCTCTCTGAATGGATACCAAGAGACCCAGTACTGC.

In its sample, this clonotype was seen once. At one end, the junction sequence differs from germline, possibly due to a read error. The chain joins TRBV29-1 to TRBJ1-2, with D hard to call. CDR1 is SQVTM, CDR2 ANQGSEA, per germline. CDR3 length: 14 amino acids. DNA for the CDR3: TGTGCCTGGAGTAGGTCGGGCCGGGGCTATGGCTACACCTTC. Its translation is CAWSRSGRGYGYTF.

The chain links TRBV10-3 to TRBJ2-2, with D tentatively TRBD2 (5 bases). The CDR3 contains 17 residues. Trimming removed 1 base from V and 0 bases from J, with 12 bases in between. Looked up from germline, CDR1 is ENHRY and CDR2 is SYGVKD. In DNA, the CDR3 is TGTGCCATCAGTGAGTTTGGGTCGGGAACGAACACCGGGGAGCTGTTTTTT. It encodes CAISEFGSGTNTGELFF.

The gene calls are TRBV19 and TRBJ1-5; D remains unclear. V gave up 3 bases and J gave up 0 bases, with 6 bases separating them. CDR3 size: 14 residues. CDR1 LNHDA and CDR2 SQIVND come from the germline V gene (reference sequence). CDR3 in DNA: TGTGCCAGTAGTATCGCAGATAGCAATCAGCCCCAGCATTTT. Its protein product is CASSIADSNQPQHF.

The table lists this clonotype with many counts. The genes are TRBV7-2 and TRBJ1-4, with 11 bases identical to TRBD1. J lost 8 bases, V lost 3 bases, and 5 bases had no gene match. The germline gives CDR1 SGHTA, CDR2 FQGNSA. The CDR3 length is 15 residues. CDR3 sequence: CASSFGGTGGEKLFF. Here the CDR3 DNA reads TGTGCCAGCAGCTTCGGTGGGACAGGGGGGGAAAAACTGTTTTTT.

This clonotype showed up many times. The chain employs TRBV29-1 and TRBJ2-7; D perhaps matches TRBD1 (6 bases). CDR3 size: 12 residues. Germline CDR1 SQVTM, CDR2 ANQGSEA. Deletions cut 7 bases from V and 2 bases from J, with 12 bases between. CDR3 bases: TGCAGCGCTTCGACAGGACCCTACGAGCAGTACTTC. Translating gives CSASTGPYEQYF.

The chain employs TRBV7-2 and TRBJ2-5; perhaps TRBD2 as D (6 bases). CDR3 length: 17 amino acids. Trimming stripped 6 bases from V and 2 bases from J, with 22 bases between. From germline, CDR1 is SGHTA and CDR2 FQGNSA. The CDR3 reads CASRAYGASAAQETQYF. DNA of the CDR3: TGTGCCAGCAGGGCATATGGGGCTAGCGCGGCGCAAGAGACCCAGTACTTC.

The genes are TRBV10-3 and TRBJ1-1; possibly TRBD1 for D (5 bases). Germline CDR1 is ENHRY and CDR2 is SYGVKD. The CDR3 extends over 13 amino acids. CDR3: CARDGASGTEAFF. CDR3 DNA sequence: TGTGCTAGAGATGGGGCTTCGGGCACTGAAGCTTTCTTT.

The rearrangement links TRBV28 to TRBJ2-3; TRBD2 agrees at 7 bases. The CDR3 has 15 amino acids. With 4 bases clipped from V and 2 bases from J, the junction kept 6 bases outside the gene matches. The germline CDR1 and CDR2 sequences are MDHEN and SYDVKM. The CDR3 loop is CASSYGGTNTDTQYF. CDR3 coding DNA: TGTGCCAGCAGTTACGGTGGGACTAACACAGATACGCAGTATTTT. Drawing the rest from reference TRBV28 and TRBJ2-3, the complete variable domain is DVKVTQSSRYLVKRTGEKVFLECVQDMDHENMFWYRQDPGLGLRLIYFSYDVKMKEKGDIPEGYSVSREKKERFSLILESASTNQTSMYLCASSYGGTNTDTQYFGPGTRLTVL.

The V call is TRBV7-2, the J call TRBJ1-6; the D gene is possibly TRBD1 (6 bases). Between the trimmed V and J ends, which lost 11 bases and 6 bases, there was a span of 14 bases. The V gene's germline CDR1 is SGHTA and CDR2 FQGNSA. CDR3 length: 13 amino acids. The CDR3: CAWGARFNSPLHF. CDR3 coding DNA: TGTGCCTGGGGGGCCAGGTTTAATTCACCCCTCCACTTT.

J is TRBJ1-1 and V is TRBV11-2; TRBD1 is a possible D gene (5 bases). This CDR3 is 14 amino acids long. Germline CDR1 and CDR2: SGHAT and FQNNGV. V was shortened by 5 bases and J by 4 bases, with 14 bases between the two germline ends. The chain's CDR3 is CASSLLGDGTEAFF. CDR3 nucleotides: TGTGCCAGCAGCCTGCTGGGGGATGGCACTGAAGCTTTCTTT. The whole variable domain, filled in from reference TRBV11-2 and TRBJ1-1, reads EAGVAQSPRYKIIEKRQSVAFWCNPISGHATLYWYQQILGQGPKLLIQFQNNGVVDDSQLPKDRFSAERLKGVDSTLKIQPAKLEDSAVYLCASSLLGDGTEAFFGQGTRLTVV.

V gene TRBV20-1 combines with J gene TRBJ1-6; 7 bases fit TRBD1. The germline gives CDR1 DFQATT, CDR2 SNEGSKA (reference sequence). V shed 3 bases and J 5 bases; nucleotides not matched to a gene: 4. This CDR3 contains 14 residues. The CDR3 protein is CSARRDRDNSPLHF. The CDR3 DNA reads TGCAGTGCTAGGAGAGACAGGGATAATTCACCCCTCCACTTT.

This clonotype was counted between two and nine times. Here the CDR3 DNA reads TGTGCCAGCAGCTTCGGGAAGTCCTACGAGCAGTACTTC. Translated: CASSFGKSYEQYF. This rearrangement joins TRBV7-9 to TRBJ2-7; D is possibly TRBD2 (5 bases). V gave up 3 bases and J gave up 1 base, with 7 bases separating them. The CDR3 loop spans 13 amino acids. CDR1 is SEHNR, CDR2 FQNEAQ, per germline (reference sequence).

In its sample, this clonotype was seen a few times. V is TRBV7-9 and J is TRBJ2-5; D is tentatively TRBD1 or TRBD2 (6 bases each). Germline CDR1 is SEHNR and CDR2 is FQNEAQ (reference sequence). The CDR3 has 16 residues. Trimming stripped 4 bases from V and 0 bases from J, with 15 bases between. The CDR3 coding sequence is TGTGCCAGCAGCTCCTACGGGAGACAGGACCAAGAGACCCAGTACTTC. It codes for CASSSYGRQDQETQYF.

Only one count was recorded for this clonotype. The V and J genes are TRBV15 and TRBJ1-2, with D possibly matching TRBD1 (6 bases). The CDR3 length is 14 residues. Germline CDR1 LNHNV, CDR2 YYDKDF (reference sequence). Trimming stripped 1 base from V and 6 bases from J, with 12 bases between. The CDR3 region is CATSRGTDGNGYTF. CDR3 sequence (DNA): TGTGCCACCAGCAGAGGGACAGATGGGAATGGCTACACCTTC.

A word on this clonotype: No conserved phenylalanine or tryptophan ends this CDR3, so it is likely a read error. V usage is TRBV19 and J usage is TRBJ1-1; D not certain. Germline-derived CDR1 and CDR2 are LNHDA and SQIVND (reference sequence). The CDR3 runs 16 residues. Trimming stripped 4 bases from V and 4 bases from J, with 19 bases between. This chain's CDR3 is CASSTSTSRMGTEAFS. The CDR3 DNA follows: TGTGCCAGTAGTACCTCGACCAGCCGGATGGGCACTGAAGCTTTCTCT.

The chain uses TRBV29-1 and TRBJ1-2; no reliable D call. This CDR3 comprises 12 residues. Trimming left V 8 bases short and J 4 bases short, with 14 bases between. Per germline, CDR1 SQVTM and CDR2 ANQGSEA. CDR3 sequence (DNA): TGCAGCTTGGGCCAGGAGACCTATGGCTACACCTTC. Translated, it gives CSLGQETYGYTF.